The clone carrying this T cell receptor (beta chain) was detected many times. Its antigen remains unidentified. Libraries for TCR beta were made by quantitative 5'-RACE with molecular barcodes. TCRdb re-derived calls from the 5' RACE reads in MiXCR, one entry per CDR3 protein. Here the sample spans fewer than 200,000 distinct CDR3 sequences, 15% to 20% being singletons. The CDR3 covers 17 residues. V lost 6 bases, J lost 0 bases, and 20 bases lay in between. Germline V CDR1 and CDR2: SGHTA, FQGNSA. This entry is derived from a study of CD8 T cells in ankylosing spondylitis. Points from the study as a whole: Characteristic of ankylosing spondylitis blood, it appeared, was a TCR beta motif comprising about eight highly homologous variants. Earlier work had already found some motif variants in reactive arthritis synovial fluid and blood.

This TCR derives from a male donor under 30 with ankylosing spondylitis or in good health (not recorded which). This chain joins TRBV7-2 and TRBJ1-2; maybe TRBD1 (5 bases). Sample: blood, either unsorted or a sorted T cell fraction (not recorded which). The CDR3, as DNA: TGTGCCAGCAGACCCCGGGACCGGATCTTATCTAACTATGGCTACACCTTC. Protein: CASRPRDRILSNYGYTF.